Listed below are T cell receptor beta chains from one sample, sequenced in a study of blood T cell repertoires in COVID-19. The assay was immunoSEQ multiplex PCR, and TCRdb's table has in-frame clones only and misses some. The sample carries fewer than 250,000 clones, roughly 83% recorded once. Sequenced input: peripheral blood. The receptors stem from an elderly woman with COVID-19, enrolled during active disease. The CDR3 runs from the conserved cysteine through the conserved F or W. The D gene is left open where the match is weak. Not every row has a clone size; where given, it reads once, few, many or a size class.

TRBJ1-3 . . TRBV7-2 CASSLATGAGNTIYF TGTGCCAGCAGCTTAGCGACAGGTGCTGGAAACACCATATATTTT
TRBJ1-4 . . TRBV6-4 CASSDGGLGEKLFF TGTGCCAGCAGTGACGGAGGGTTGGGTGAAAAACTGTTTTTT
TRBJ1-1 . TRBD1 TRBV7-9 CASGVGTGGYTEAFF TGTGCCAGCGGAGTAGGGACAGGGGGTTACACTGAAGCTTTCTTT
TRBJ2-3 . TRBD1 TRBV24-1 CATSDRDRATDTQYF TGTGCCACCAGTGATCGGGACAGGGCCACAGATACGCAGTATTTT
TRBJ2-7 . . TRBV7-2 CASSLSLAGQDCYF TGTGCCAGCAGCTTATCGTTAGCAGGGCAGGATTGCTACTTC
TRBJ1-2 . TRBD1 TRBV5-4 CASSFGQAGYGYTF TGTGCCAGCAGCTTTGGACAGGCGGGCTATGGCTACACCTTC
TRBJ1-3 . TRBD1 TRBV7-2 CASSSRRTGGTGNTIYF TGTGCCAGCAGCTCACGTCGGACAGGGGGCACTGGAAACACCATATATTTT
TRBJ2-1 . TRBD2 TRBV7-8 CASSLASGGASNEQFF TGTGCCAGCAGCTTAGCTAGCGGGGGGGCGTCCAATGAGCAGTTCTTC
TRBJ1-5 few TRBD1 TRBV19 CASSVQGSNQPQHF TGTGCCAGTAGTGTACAGGGGAGCAATCAGCCCCAGCATTTT
TRBJ1-1 . . TRBV12-3/TRBV12-4 CASSLKQNTEAFF TGTGCCAGCAGTTTAAAACAGAACACTGAAGCTTTCTTT
TRBJ1-1 . . TRBV7-2 CASSFQQMNTEAFF TGTGCCAGCAGCTTCCAACAGATGAACACTGAAGCTTTCTTT
TRBJ2-5 . . TRBV5-1 CASSLGSKETQYF TGCGCCAGCAGCTTGGGGAGTAAAGAGACCCAGTACTTC
TRBJ1-1 . TRBD1 TRBV6-1 CASSGQGYTEAFF TGTGCCAGCAGTGGACAGGGTTACACTGAAGCTTTCTTT
TRBJ1-5 . TRBD1 TRBV28 CASSVLGQGLSAQHF TGTGCCAGCAGCGTTTTGGGACAGGGTCTTTCAGCCCAGCATTTT
TRBJ2-1 . . TRBV6-6 CASSRDLSFEQFF TGTGCCAGCAGTCGGGACTTATCATTTGAGCAGTTCTTC
TRBJ1-1 many . TRBV7-8 CASSLAESWAEAFF TGTGCCAGCAGCTTAGCGGAGTCTTGGGCTGAAGCTTTCTTT
TRBJ2-3 . . TRBV10-3 CAISESGLGTDTQYF TGTGCCATCAGTGAGTCGGGACTCGGCACAGATACGCAGTATTTT
TRBJ1-2 . . TRBV6-2/TRBV6-3 CASSYTGQPNYGYTF TGTGCCAGCAGTTACACCGGACAGCCTAACTATGGCTACACCTTC
TRBJ2-7 . . TRBV7-8 CASSLGTLTGEQYF TGTGCCAGCAGCTTAGGGACACTTACTGGGGAGCAGTACTTC
TRBJ1-1 . . TRBV7-2 CASSPQREAEAFF TGTGCCAGCAGCCCACAGAGGGAGGCTGAAGCTTTCTTT
TRBJ1-5 . TRBD1 TRBV5-4 CASSHGTGRDQPQHF TGTGCCAGCAGCCACGGGACAGGGCGGGATCAGCCCCAGCATTTT
TRBJ2-7 . . TRBV12-5 CAMIVGYEQYF TGTGCTATGATAGTCGGCTACGAGCAGTACTTC
TRBJ2-7 . . TRBV7-9 CASSPRDYEQYF TGTGCCAGCAGCCCCAGGGACTACGAGCAGTACTTC
TRBJ1-4 . TRBD1 TRBV3-1/TRBV3-2 CASRGPGQGNEKLFF TGTGCCAGCAGGGGTCCGGGACAGGGAAATGAAAAACTGTTTTTT
TRBJ1-1 . TRBD1 TRBV14 CASSLGTGNTEAFF TGTGCCAGCAGCCTGGGGACAGGGAACACTGAAGCTTTCTTT
TRBJ1-1 . . TRBV5-4 CASRGATNTEAFF TGTGCCAGCCGGGGGGCAACGAACACTGAAGCTTTCTTT
TRBJ1-5 . TRBD1 TRBV5-1 CASSLEGTGYQPQHF TGCGCCAGCAGCTTGGAGGGGACAGGGTATCAGCCCCAGCATTTT
TRBJ2-4 few TRBD2 TRBV7-2 CASSYYRAGENIQYF TGTGCCAGCAGCTACTACAGAGCGGGGGAAAACATTCAGTACTTC
TRBJ1-2 . . TRBV28 CASSLLDSPYGYTF TGTGCCAGCAGTTTATTAGACAGCCCTTATGGCTACACCTTC
TRBJ1-3 . . TRBV5-4 CATRREELGNTIYF TGTGCCACGCGGAGGGAGGAGCTCGGAAACACCATATATTTT
TRBJ2-2 . . TRBV7-9 CASSRGSGELFF TGTGCCAGCAGCAGAGGTTCCGGGGAGCTGTTTTTT
TRBJ1-3 few . TRBV7-9 CASSLAGAGNTIYF TGTGCCAGCAGCTTAGCCGGTGCCGGAAACACCATATATTTT
TRBJ1-4 . . TRBV4-3 CASSPGGAGRNEKLFF TGCGCCAGCAGCCCGGGAGGTGCAGGGAGGAATGAAAAACTGTTTTTT